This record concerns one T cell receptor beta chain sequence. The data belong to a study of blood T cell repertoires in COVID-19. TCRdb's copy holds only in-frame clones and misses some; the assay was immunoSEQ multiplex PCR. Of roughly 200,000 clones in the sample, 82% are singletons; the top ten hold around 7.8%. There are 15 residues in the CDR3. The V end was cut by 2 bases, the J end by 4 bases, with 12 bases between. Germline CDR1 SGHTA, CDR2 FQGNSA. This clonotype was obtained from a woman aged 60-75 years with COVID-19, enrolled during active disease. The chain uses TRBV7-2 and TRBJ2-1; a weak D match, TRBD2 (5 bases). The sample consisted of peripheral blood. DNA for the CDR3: TGTGCCAGCAGCTTAAGCGGAAACGAATACAATGAGCAGTTCTTC. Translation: CASSLSGNEYNEQFF.